What follows are 17 T cell receptor beta chains derived from one specimen sequenced in a study of shared clonotypes between healthy human individuals. Measured with immunoSEQ multiplex PCR; TCRdb has only the in-frame clones, and not every one. The data hold about 1.4 million clones, with around 95% observed a single time. The sample comprised naive CD4+ T cells sorted from blood. Specified subset: CD45RA+ positively selected. The receptors shown here come from a young man in good health.

The chain is built from TRBV9 and TRBJ2-3, with TRBD2 matching over 10 bases. V dropped 1 base and J dropped 3; count of bases not matched to a gene: 14. This CDR3 has 19 residues. Germline V gene sequence: CDR1 SGDLS, CDR2 YYNGEE. CDR3 DNA sequence: TGTGCCAGCAGCGTAACCCCGGAGATGAGCGGGAGGGGGACAGATACGCAGTATTTT. Translating gives CASSVTPEMSGRGTDTQYF. The full variable domain, completed using reference TRBV9 and TRBJ2-3, is DSGVTQTPKHLITATGQRVTLRCSPRSGDLSVYWYQQSLDQGLQFLIQYYNGEERAKGNILERFSAQQFPDLHSELNLSSLELGDSALYFCASSVTPEMSGRGTDTQYFGPGTRLTVL.

The chain couples TRBV29-1 to TRBJ2-6, with 11 bases fitting TRBD1. Losses at the gene ends were 6 bases for V and 0 bases for J; bases not matched to a gene: 4. Germline V gene lookup returns CDR1 SQVTM and CDR2 ANQGSEA. The CDR3 runs to 16 residues. CDR3 residues: CSVGQGASSGANVLTF. The CDR3 DNA reads as TGCAGCGTCGGACAGGGGGCGAGCTCTGGGGCCAACGTCCTGACTTTC.

In DNA form, the CDR3 reads TGTGCCAGCGGCGGGGTTGCGAGTTTTGCTTTCTTT. Amino acid sequence: CASGGVASFAFF. The chain has TRBV6-1 and TRBJ1-1; D call uncertain. Germline loops: CDR1 MNHNS, CDR2 SASEGT. Trimming stripped 8 bases from V and 11 bases from J, with 18 bases between. The CDR3 extends over 12 amino acids.

The chain employs TRBV5-1 and TRBJ2-7; 7 positions match TRBD1. The CDR3 spans 15 residues. Germline assignment: CDR1 SGHRS and CDR2 YFSETQ. V gave up 4 bases and J gave up 1 base; unmatched junction bases: 8. The CDR3 nucleotides are TGCGCCAGCAGCCCCTGGACAGGAAGGTCCTACGAGCAGTACTTC. Encoded protein: CASSPWTGRSYEQYF.

This rearrangement joins TRBV6-5 to TRBJ2-7; perhaps TRBD1 as D (5 bases). In germline, CDR1 is MNHEY, CDR2 SVGAGI. The CDR3 runs 14 residues. The V gene lost 8 bases and the J gene lost 7 bases, with 21 bases spanning the gap. CDR3 sequence (DNA): TGTGCCAGCCAAGTCAGGGCCCTACCCTCTGAGCAGTACTTC. This gives the protein CASQVRALPSEQYF.

The V and J genes are TRBV7-2 and TRBJ2-6, with TRBD1 identical over 10 bases. Germline V gene lookup returns CDR1 SGHTA and CDR2 FQGNSA. V gave up 5 bases and J gave up 4 bases; unmatched junction bases: 8. This CDR3 is built from 17 residues. CDR3 DNA: TGTGCCAGCAGCCAAGACAGGGGGCGAGCGGGGGCCAACGTCCTGACTTTC. It codes for CASSQDRGRAGANVLTF.

As to this clone: Other nucleotide sequences in the sample specify the same CDR3. The CDR3, as DNA: TGCGCCAGCAGCTTGGGGGAGAGGGAGACCCAGTACTTC. This gives the protein CASSLGERETQYF. The chain couples TRBV5-1 to TRBJ2-5; D is possibly TRBD2 (5 bases). Germline V lookup: CDR1 SGHRS, CDR2 YFSETQ. V shed 0 bases and J shed 5 bases, with 8 bases lying between them. The CDR3 totals 13 residues.

The chain is built from TRBV7-9 and TRBJ2-1; 7 bases are shared with TRBD2. CDR3 length: 15 residues. Germline CDR1 SEHNR, CDR2 FQNEAQ (reference sequence). Germline trimming cut 2 bases from V and 6 bases from J; bases unmatched to any gene: 7. The DNA for the CDR3 is TGTGCCAGCAGCTTACTAGGGGAGCGGGGCAATGAGCAGTTCTTC. Amino acids: CASSLLGERGNEQFF.

This clone was seen just once. The chain employs TRBV6-5 and TRBJ2-1, with D possibly matching TRBD2 (5 bases). The CDR3 loop spans 14 amino acids. Germline CDR1 is MNHEY and CDR2 is SVGAGI. Trimming took 6 bases from V and 6 from J, leaving 15 bases between them. The CDR3 DNA is TGTGCCAGCAGGGGGAGTTCTTTGGGCAATGAGCAGTTCTTC. Amino acid sequence: CASRGSSLGNEQFF.

CDR3 residues: CASSRQLVYGYTF. For the CDR3, the DNA is TGTGCCAGCAGCCGACAGTTAGTCTATGGCTACACCTTC. The chain recombines TRBV11-2 with TRBJ1-2; D perhaps matches TRBD1 (5 bases). Germline values: CDR1 SGHAT, CDR2 FQNNGV. V gave up 5 bases and J gave up 4 bases, with 11 bases separating them. This CDR3 is built from 13 residues.

This chain uses TRBV9 with TRBJ2-4; 8 nucleotides line up with TRBD1. The ends lost 3 bases at V and 8 bases at J; junction bases unmatched: 4. The CDR3 has 13 amino acids. CDR1 is SGDLS, CDR2 YYNGEE, per germline. DNA of the CDR3: TGTGCCAGCAGCGCAGGGGGCTTTGACATTCAGTACTTC. This translates into CASSAGGFDIQYF.

J is TRBJ2-1 and V is TRBV28; TRBD1 matches 7 bases. Losses at the gene ends were 4 bases for V and 6 bases for J; bases not matched to a gene: 27. The germline V gene has CDR1 MDHEN and CDR2 SYDVKM. This CDR3 is built from 21 residues. The CDR3 coding sequence is TGTGCCAGCAGTTCTTTGGTAGAATTCCGGGGTCCTACCACAGGGGTCAATGAGCAGTTCTTC. The encoded protein is CASSSLVEFRGPTTGVNEQFF.

This sequence joins TRBV5-4 and TRBJ2-2; D is perhaps TRBD2 (7 bases). V was cut by 4 bases and J by 0 bases, with 16 bases left in between. Germline CDR1 and CDR2: SGHNT and YYREEE (reference sequence). CDR3 size: 17 residues. In nucleotides, the CDR3 is TGTGCCAGCAGCCGCTTGGCGGGGGCTGCGAACACCGGGGAGCTGTTTTTT. Residues: CASSRLAGAANTGELFF.

V usage is TRBV4-1 and J usage is TRBJ2-7; 7 bases match TRBD2. Germline V gene sequence: CDR1 MGHRA, CDR2 YSYEKL. V was clipped by 4 bases and J by 4 bases; unmatched bases: 10. The length of the CDR3 is 15 residues. CDR3 amino acids: CASSRLGGVGYEQYF. DNA for the CDR3: TGCGCCAGCAGCCGTCTTGGGGGGGTAGGGTACGAGCAGTACTTC.

The rearrangement links TRBV5-1 to TRBJ2-1; D perhaps matches TRBD1 (6 bases). Per the germline V gene, CDR1 is SGHRS and CDR2 is YFSETQ. V was clipped by 0 bases and J by 9 bases, with 13 bases between them. CDR3 length: 14 residues. The CDR3 sequence: CASSLDVLGGEQFF. The CDR3 region has the DNA TGCGCCAGCAGCTTGGATGTTCTAGGGGGTGAGCAGTTCTTC.

The chain uses TRBV7-3 and TRBJ2-5; maybe TRBD2 (6 bases). In germline, CDR1 is SGHTA, CDR2 FQGTGA. Trimming took 5 bases from V and 5 from J, leaving 21 bases between them. The CDR3 consists of 16 residues. CDR3 region: CASSRLGAGTFETQYF. In DNA, the CDR3 is TGTGCCAGCAGCCGCCTGGGAGCGGGCACTTTCGAGACCCAGTACTTC.

J is TRBJ2-7 and V is TRBV2, with D tentatively TRBD2 (5 bases). The CDR3 length is 13 residues. V was pared by 7 bases and J by 3 bases, with 13 bases between. The germline CDR1 and CDR2 sequences are SNHLY and FYNNEI. CDR3 nucleotide sequence: TGTGCCAGCAAAAAGGACTTGAACTACGAGCAGTACTTC. The encoded protein is CASKKDLNYEQYF. The full variable domain, completed using reference TRBV2 and TRBJ2-7, is EPEVTQTPSHQVTQMGQEVILRCVPISNHLYFYWYRQILGQKVEFLVSFYNNEISEKSEIFDDQFSVERPDGSNFTLKIRSTKLEDSAMYFCASKKDLNYEQYFGPGTRLTVT.